The 19 T cell receptor beta chains listed next were all sequenced from one sample in a study of cytomegalovirus exposure and HLA in healthy donors. With 60 Vbeta and 13 Jbeta primers, the PCR was carried out. Sequencing used immunoSEQ multiplex PCR; TCRdb keeps in-frame clones, though not all of them. The repertoire holds about 150,000 clones, 80% to 85% seen once, with less than 3% in the top ten. Source material: PBMCs. Receptor source: a woman in her thirties in good health and CMV-seronegative.

This chain links TRBV28 with TRBJ1-2; TRBD1 might be the D (6 bases). The germline V and J ends were trimmed by 1 base and 4 bases, with 13 bases remaining between them. CDR3 length: 15 residues. Germline assignment: CDR1 MDHEN and CDR2 SYDVKM. CDR3 sequence: CASSLSPGQLYGYTF. In DNA, the CDR3 is TGTGCCAGCAGTTTATCCCCCGGACAGCTCTATGGCTACACCTTC.

The chain joins TRBV2 to TRBJ1-1, with 7 nucleotides matching TRBD1. Germline V gene data show CDR1 as SNHLY and CDR2 as FYNNEI. The CDR3 is made up of 14 amino acids. With 7 bases clipped from V and 1 base from J, the junction kept 6 bases outside the gene matches. The CDR3 loop is CASNMDRKNTEAFF. CDR3 nucleotides: TGTGCCAGCAATATGGACAGGAAGAACACTGAAGCTTTCTTT.

The V call is TRBV6-1, the J call TRBJ1-5, with D perhaps TRBD1 (5 bases). CDR3 size: 17 residues. Germline V lookup: CDR1 MNHNS, CDR2 SASEGT. Trimming shortened V by 2 bases and J by 3 bases, and 17 bases separated the two germline ends. The CDR3 here is CASSERGGGFHNQPQHF. The CDR3 DNA is TGTGCCAGCAGTGAACGGGGGGGAGGGTTCCACAATCAGCCCCAGCATTTT.

In this sample, this clone turned up a few times. V is TRBV5-6 and J is TRBJ1-1; D call uncertain. Trimming stripped 4 bases from V and 5 bases from J, with 12 bases between. CDR3 length: 13 amino acids. From germline, CDR1 is SGHDT and CDR2 YYEEEE. CDR3: CASSPAPRTEAFF. CDR3 bases: TGTGCCAGCAGCCCCGCCCCTAGGACTGAAGCTTTCTTT.

Only one count was recorded for this clone. V gene TRBV7-8 combines with J gene TRBJ1-1; no reliable D call. The CDR3 is made up of 17 amino acids. Per germline, CDR1 SGHVS and CDR2 FQNEAQ. The V and J ends lost 0 bases and 5 bases respectively, with 19 bases between them. CDR3: CASSLAFQVRERTEAFF. The CDR3, as DNA: TGTGCCAGCAGCTTAGCGTTTCAAGTCAGAGAGAGGACTGAAGCTTTCTTT. Full variable domain (rest looked up from reference TRBV7-8 and TRBJ1-1): GAGVSQSPRYKVAKRGQDVALRCDPISGHVSLFWYQQALGQGPEFLTYFQNEAQLDKSGLPSDRFFAERPEGSVSTLKIQRTQQEDSAVYLCASSLAFQVRERTEAFFGQGTRLTVV.

The gene calls are TRBV6-5 and TRBJ1-1; TRBD1 matches at 7 bases. This CDR3 is 15 amino acids long. Trimming at V came to 2 bases and at J to 0 bases, leaving 3 bases not matched to a gene. In germline, CDR1 is MNHEY, CDR2 SVGAGI. This CDR3 reads CASSYQRGLNTEAFF. The CDR3 DNA reads as TGTGCCAGCAGTTACCAGAGGGGGCTGAACACTGAAGCTTTCTTT.

This clone came up a few times. The chain combines TRBV4-1 with TRBJ2-1; TRBD2 matches 8 bases. This CDR3 is built from 16 residues. CDR1 is MGHRA and CDR2 is YSYEKL in the germline V gene. J was trimmed by 3 bases and V by 1 base; bases with no gene match: 5. CDR3 sequence reads: CASSQGAGAIYNEQFF. The CDR3 nucleotides read TGCGCCAGCAGCCAAGGAGCGGGAGCTATCTACAATGAGCAGTTCTTC.

This clone has just one count. This chain connects TRBV19 to TRBJ2-1, with TRBD1 as a possible D gene (6 bases). V lost 5 bases to trimming and J lost 9 bases, with 17 bases between them. Germline V gives CDR1 LNHDA, CDR2 SQIVND (reference sequence). The CDR3 covers 14 residues. The CDR3 region is CASSFGQHSIEQFF. The DNA for the CDR3 is TGTGCCAGTAGTTTCGGACAGCATTCTATTGAGCAGTTCTTC.

V gene TRBV5-1 combines with J gene TRBJ2-1, with 11 bases matching TRBD2. Looked up from germline, CDR1 is SGHRS and CDR2 is YFSETQ. This CDR3 region has 16 residues. V dropped 2 bases and J dropped 3; count of bases not matched to a gene: 4. CDR3 residues: CASSLTGTSGYNEQFF. The CDR3 region has the DNA TGCGCCAGCAGCTTAACCGGGACTAGCGGCTACAATGAGCAGTTCTTC.

The chain links TRBV13 to TRBJ1-6, with 8 bases fitting TRBD1. The CDR3 consists of 14 residues. The germline gives CDR1 PRHDT, CDR2 FYEKMQ (reference sequence). The V segment lost 5 bases and the J segment 7 bases; nucleotides outside the gene matches: 4. CDR3 DNA sequence: TGTGCCAGCAGCGCGCAGGGGGCGAATTCACCCCTCCACTTT. Translated: CASSAQGANSPLHF.

This clone appeared a single time. This sequence joins TRBV7-9 and TRBJ2-5; 7 bases are shared with TRBD1. The better agreement between TRBJ2-7 and the DNA end casts doubt on the J call. This CDR3 comprises 15 residues. Per the germline V gene, CDR1 is SEHNR and CDR2 is FQNEAQ (reference sequence). The CDR3 sequence: CASSLAGTVGYEQYF. CDR3 in DNA: TGTGCCAGCAGCTTAGCCGGGACAGTGGGTTACGAGCAGTACTTC.

The chain employs TRBV18 and TRBJ2-6, with D possibly matching TRBD2 (5 bases). The CDR3 is 14 residues long. The germline V and J ends were trimmed by 5 bases and 2 bases, with 7 bases remaining between them. Germline V lookup: CDR1 KGHSH, CDR2 LQKENI. The CDR3 DNA reads TGTGCCAGCTCAGCCGGGGCTGGGGCCAACGTCCTGACTTTC. Its protein product is CASSAGAGANVLTF.

The CDR3 region has the DNA TGTGCCAGCAGTCCTCTGGGCAGGGGTTTAACTAATGAAAAACTGTTTTTT. Encoded protein: CASSPLGRGLTNEKLFF. This chain connects TRBV28 to TRBJ1-4, with D maybe TRBD1 (6 bases). In germline, CDR1 is MDHEN, CDR2 SYDVKM. Between the trimmed V and J ends, which lost 5 bases and 1 base, there was a span of 17 bases. The CDR3 is 17 residues long.

The chain is built from TRBV19 and TRBJ2-1, with 7 positions matching TRBD2. Trimming took 3 bases from V and 6 from J; bases not matched to a gene: 8. CDR1 is LNHDA, CDR2 SQIVND, per germline (reference sequence). This CDR3 has 15 amino acids. The CDR3 loop is CASSIQAGTINEQFF. CDR3 nucleotide sequence: TGTGCCAGTAGTATTCAGGCCGGGACTATCAATGAGCAGTTCTTC.

The chain is built from TRBV7-2 and TRBJ2-3, with D uncertain. V was shortened by 4 bases and J by 4 bases, with 6 bases between the two germline ends. Germline V gene lookup returns CDR1 SGHTA and CDR2 FQGNSA. The CDR3 loop spans 12 amino acids. CDR3 sequence reads: CASSYQADTQYF. For the CDR3, the DNA is TGTGCCAGCAGCTACCAGGCAGATACGCAGTATTTT. Together with reference TRBV7-2 and TRBJ2-3, the CDR3 gives the full variable domain: GAGVSQSPSNKVTEKGKDVELRCDPISGHTALYWYRQSLGQGLEFLIYFQGNSAPDKSGLPSDRFSAERTGGSVSTLTIQRTQQEDSAVYLCASSYQADTQYFGPGTRLTVL.

The gene calls are TRBV7-2 and TRBJ1-1; D not certain. V was clipped by 5 bases and J by 0 bases, with 13 bases between them. From germline, CDR1 is SGHTA and CDR2 FQGNSA. CDR3 length: 15 residues. CDR3 bases: TGTGCCAGCAGCCCCCGTGGACTGATGAACACTGAAGCTTTCTTT. Translation: CASSPRGLMNTEAFF.

CDR3 bases: TGTGCCAGTGACAGGGGTCGGCCGGATACGCAGTATTTT. Translating gives CASDRGRPDTQYF. The gene calls are TRBV2 and TRBJ2-3; 8 nucleotides align to TRBD1. The V and J ends lost 9 bases and 6 bases, in that order; junction bases with no gene match: 8. Germline values: CDR1 SNHLY, CDR2 FYNNEI. The length of the CDR3 is 13 residues.

The chain joins TRBV4-3 to TRBJ2-6; 7 bases fit TRBD2. Trimming removed 0 bases from V and 0 bases from J; junction bases left unmatched: 8. The CDR3 sequence is 19 residues long. From germline, CDR1 is LGHNA and CDR2 YSLEER. CDR3 sequence: CASSQDLGTTFSGANVLTF. For the CDR3, the DNA is TGCGCCAGCAGCCAAGATTTGGGGACTACGTTCTCTGGGGCCAACGTCCTGACTTTC.

This clone was observed a single time. This chain joins TRBV10-3 and TRBJ2-2, with 9 bases aligning to TRBD2. Per germline, CDR1 ENHRY and CDR2 SYGVKD. V lost 2 bases to trimming and J lost 1 base; unmatched junction nucleotides: 2. CDR3 length equals 16 residues. This CDR3 reads CAISEGAGGNTGELFF. CDR3 nucleotides: TGTGCCATCAGTGAGGGAGCGGGGGGGAACACCGGGGAGCTGTTTTTT.